A single sample is the source of the 27 T cell receptor beta chains below, sequenced in a study of T cells in women clearing cervical HPV infection. Using immunoSEQ multiplex PCR, the repertoire was profiled, and TCRdb retains in-frame clones only, with some absent. The sample features about 20,000 clones, with over 5.5% in its top ten. Material for sequencing was blood buffy coat. These receptor sequences come from a woman aged 18 to 75 with a cervical HPV16 infection that either progressed to CIN3+ or cleared (not recorded which).

Comments on this clone: A junction end diverges from the germline sequence, so it may reflect a read error. The read ends 3 residues before the CDR3 terminus; that terminus is restored from the germline J gene. J is TRBJ2-5 and V is TRBV4-2; D might be TRBD2 (6 bases). The germline CDR1 and CDR2 sequences are LGHNA and YNFKEQ. CDR3 size: 17 residues. CDR3 sequence: CASSQFPGLGFQETQYF. The DNA read from the CDR3 is TGCGCCAGCAGCCAGTTCCCGGGACTGGGATTCCAAGAGACC.

This clone is medium-sized by frequency. The CDR3 extends 3 residues past the end of the read, so its final part is completed from the germline J gene. This chain links TRBV11-2 with TRBJ1-2, with D perhaps matching TRBD1 (5 bases). The CDR3 contains 15 residues. V lost 5 bases and J 0 bases, leaving 13 bases between the germline ends. Germline loops: CDR1 SGHAT, CDR2 FQNNGV. This CDR3 reads CASSLVRASNYGYTF. The CDR3 bases that were read are TGTGCCAGCAGCCTGGTCAGGGCCTCTAACTATGGC.

Notes on this clone: The CDR3 is cut off 3 residues early in the read; its end comes from the germline J gene. The chain employs TRBV28 and TRBJ1-5; 8 bases fit TRBD1. Germline CDR1 and CDR2: MDHEN and SYDVKM. The CDR3 spans 15 residues. V lost 5 bases and J lost 3; bases outside the gene matches: 6. CDR3 DNA, as far as it was read: TGTGCCAGCAGTAGGTGGACAGGGAACAATCAGCCC. Translated: CASSRWTGNNQP. The entire CDR3 reads CASSRWTGNNQPQHF.

CDR3 in amino acids: CASGASGRGDTQYF. The sequenced part of the CDR3 DNA is TGTGCCAGTGGGGCTAGCGGGAGAGGAGATACG. This rearrangement joins TRBV6-2 or TRBV6-3 to TRBJ2-3; 10 positions agree with TRBD2. The CDR3 goes on 3 residues after the read ends, and that part is filled in from the germline J gene. Losses at the gene ends were 9 bases for V and 5 bases for J; bases not matched to a gene: 8. This CDR3 has 14 residues. Germline values: CDR1 MNHEY, CDR2 SVGEGT.

On this clone itself: The missing CDR3 end, 3 residues past where the read stops, is filled in from the germline J gene. This sequence joins TRBV20-1 and TRBJ2-5; D is possibly TRBD2 (6 bases). The V end lost 0 bases, the J end lost 0 bases, and 17 bases lay between the germline ends. Germline CDR1 is DFQATT and CDR2 is SNEGSKA (reference sequence). This CDR3 is 17 amino acids long. CDR3 amino acids: CSARDQRAGRHQETQYF. The part of the CDR3 DNA that was read is TGCAGTGCTAGAGATCAAAGGGCGGGAAGACACCAAGAGACC.

Details on this clone: The CDR3 end is not reached by the read, which stops 3 residues before it; the germline J gene fills it in. The J gene is TRBJ2-1, the V gene TRBV20-1; TRBD1 matches 7 bases. The CDR3 totals 15 residues. Germline V lookup: CDR1 DFQATT, CDR2 SNEGSKA (reference sequence). J lost 1 base, V lost 4 bases, and 7 bases had no gene match. The CDR3 spells CSAKYRDRSYNEQFF. The sequenced part of the CDR3 DNA is TGCAGTGCTAAATACCGGGACAGATCCTACAATGAG.

Of note for this clone: The CDR3 end falls 3 residues outside the read, so it is completed with the germline J gene. The chain combines TRBV6-1 with TRBJ1-2, with TRBD1 identical over 7 bases. CDR1 is MNHNS and CDR2 is SASEGT in the germline V gene. The CDR3 has 15 amino acids. Incomplete CDR3 DNA: TGTGCCAGCAGTGAAGCCCCGACAGGGTCGGGGGGC. This translates into CASSEAPTGSGG. From start to end, the CDR3 is CASSEAPTGSGGYTF.

Of note for this clone: Read sequence stops 3 residues before the CDR3 end, and the germline J gene provides the missing end. The chain is built from TRBV2 and TRBJ2-1; 15 nucleotides line up with TRBD2. Germline-derived CDR1 and CDR2 are SNHLY and FYNNEI. This CDR3 region has 17 residues. After removal of 7 bases from V and 0 bases from J, the junction contained 4 bases not matched to a gene. Incomplete CDR3 DNA: TGTGCCAGCACGGGACTAGCGGGAGGTTTCTCCTACAATGAG. Its translation is CASTGLAGGFSYNE. The entire CDR3 is CASTGLAGGFSYNEQFF.

On this clone itself: The sequence runs out 3 residues before the end of the CDR3; the remainder is reconstructed from the germline J gene. V is TRBV7-8 and J is TRBJ2-1, with D possibly being TRBD2 (6 bases). CDR3 length: 16 residues. Germline CDR1 SGHVS, CDR2 FQNEAQ. Trimming shortened V by 6 bases and J by 5 bases, and 20 bases separated the two germline ends. CDR3 bases read: TGTGCCAGCAGTCATGGGTCCGGGACTGGCGACAATGAG. Translating gives CASSHGSGTGDNE. The whole CDR3 protein reads CASSHGSGTGDNEQFF.

Points on this clone: The CDR3 is cut off 3 residues early in the read; its end comes from the germline J gene. The rearrangement uses TRBV28 and TRBJ1-1, with D perhaps matching TRBD1 (5 bases). Germline V gene lookup returns CDR1 MDHEN and CDR2 SYDVKM. The CDR3 runs to 14 residues. Trimming removed 6 bases at V and 4 bases at J, with 15 bases between. The CDR3 DNA, read in part, is TGTGCCAGCAGCATGGGGGGACCCGGCACTGAA. It yields the protein CASSMGGPGTE. Given in full, the CDR3 is CASSMGGPGTEAFF.

Details on this clone: The read comes to an end 3 residues before the CDR3 does, leaving the germline J gene to fill in the end. V gene TRBV10-3 combines with J gene TRBJ2-3; 12 bases align to TRBD2. The CDR3 sequence is 15 residues long. CDR1 and CDR2 (germline): ENHRY, SYGVKD. The trim removed 6 bases at V and 5 bases at J, leaving 6 bases unmatched. CDR3 residues: CAIRETSGSGDTQYF. The sequenced CDR3 bases are TGTGCCATCAGGGAGACTAGCGGGAGTGGAGATACG.

The CDR3 reads CATADRSYNSPLHF. Partial CDR3 DNA: TGTGCCACGGCGGACAGGTCCTATAATTCACCC. The chain links TRBV10-3 to TRBJ1-6; 7 bases fit TRBD1. The missing CDR3 end, 3 residues past where the read stops, is filled in from the germline J gene. V trimming: 10 bases; J trimming: 1 base; junction bases outside the gene matches: 4. CDR1 ENHRY and CDR2 SYGVKD come from the germline V gene. The CDR3 contains 14 residues.

The DNA read from the CDR3 is TGTGCCAGCACCTTCGCCGGCCACAGGTGGGAGACG. Its protein is CASTFAGHRWET. The whole CDR3 is CASTFAGHRWETQYF. This chain links TRBV13 with TRBJ2-3; D is perhaps TRBD1 or TRBD2 (5 bases each). The read halts 3 residues ahead of the CDR3 end, with the missing end drawn from the germline J gene. The CDR3 runs to 15 residues. Germline CDR1 PRHDT, CDR2 FYEKMQ (reference sequence).

As for this clone: The read stops 3 residues short of the end of the CDR3; the missing end is completed from the germline J gene. V is TRBV14 and J is TRBJ1-6; the match to TRBD1 covers 9 bases. The CDR3 loop spans 15 amino acids. V lost 4 bases and J lost 6; bases outside the gene matches: 4. Germline CDR1 SGHDN, CDR2 FVKESK. CDR3 DNA (partial): TGTGCCAGCAGCCGAACAGGGGGCGGTAATTCACCC. Translated, it gives CASSRTGGGNSP. In full, the CDR3 is CASSRTGGGNSPLHF.

Comment on this clone: The read is 3 residues too short to cover the CDR3 end, so that end is filled in from the germline J gene. The chain couples TRBV6-1 to TRBJ2-3; the D gene is possibly TRBD2 (6 bases). V gave up 3 bases and J gave up 0 bases, with 13 bases separating them. Germline CDR1 MNHNS, CDR2 SASEGT. The CDR3 spans 16 residues. The CDR3 loop is CASSEWRAPSTDTQYF. The part of the CDR3 DNA that was read is TGTGCCAGCAGTGAGTGGAGGGCGCCGAGCACAGATACG.

Comments on this clone: Read coverage stops 3 residues before the CDR3 terminus; the germline J gene supplies the remainder. The chain combines TRBV7-2 with TRBJ2-2, with D tentatively TRBD1 (5 bases). The CDR3 extends over 15 amino acids. The germline gives CDR1 SGHTA, CDR2 FQGNSA. The part of the CDR3 DNA that was read is TGTGCCAGCAGCTTAGTGTTCAGGGCTAATGAAAAG. Translation: CASSLVFRANEK. The complete CDR3 reads CASSLVFRANEKLFF.

About this clone itself: Read data end 3 residues before the CDR3 end; the end is taken from the germline J gene. The genes are TRBV7-9 and TRBJ2-1; 7 bases match TRBD1. J was trimmed by 2 bases and V by 8 bases; bases with no gene match: 9. This CDR3 has 15 residues. CDR1 and CDR2 (germline): SEHNR, FQNEAQ (reference sequence). The CDR3 region is CASPPPGGTYNEQFF. CDR3 DNA (partial): TGTGCCAGCCCCCCCCCAGGGGGTACCTACAATGAG.

Points on this clone: The read ends 3 residues before the CDR3 terminus; that terminus is restored from the germline J gene. V and J are TRBV19 and TRBJ2-4, with 7 bases that match TRBD2. The CDR3 length is 16 residues. Germline CDR1 LNHDA, CDR2 SQIVND (reference sequence). CDR3 amino acids: CASSMVGTIANYGQYF. CDR3 DNA, as far as it was read: TGTGCCAGTAGTATGGTGGGGACTATTGCTAACTATGGT.

Note on this clone: The read halts 3 residues ahead of the CDR3 end, with the missing end drawn from the germline J gene. This chain links TRBV20-1 with TRBJ1-2; 7 positions match TRBD1. This CDR3 has 15 residues. The V gene's germline CDR1 is DFQATT and CDR2 SNEGSKA (reference sequence). The CDR3 spells CSAAAGEEGTDTYTF. The DNA read from the CDR3 is TGCAGTGCTGCGGCCGGGGAGGAGGGGACAGATACC.

Turning to this clone: The CDR3 end falls 3 residues outside the read, so it is completed with the germline J gene. The gene calls are TRBV5-1 and TRBJ2-7; TRBD1 might be the D (5 bases). The V end lost 4 bases, the J end lost 3 bases, and 8 bases lay between the germline ends. Germline CDR1 reads SGHRS; CDR2 reads YFSETQ. The CDR3 has 12 amino acids. CDR3 bases read: TGCGCCAGCAGCATGGACAACTACGAG. This encodes CASSMDNYE. The entire CDR3 is CASSMDNYEQYF.

According to its frequency, this clone is large. The CDR3 extends 3 residues past the end of the read, so its final part is completed from the germline J gene. The chain has TRBV29-1 and TRBJ1-2; D unclear. Germline V gene sequence: CDR1 SQVTM, CDR2 ANQGSEA. Trimming stripped 7 bases from V and 0 bases from J, with 9 bases between. The CDR3 length is 12 residues. The chain's CDR3 is CSAIDTNYGYTF. The DNA read from the CDR3 is TGCAGCGCAATCGACACTAACTATGGC.

Worth noting for this clone: The sequenced fragment ends 3 residues before the CDR3 boundary, so the rest is inferred from the germline J gene. The chain employs TRBV30 and TRBJ2-7; D might be TRBD2 (5 bases). The germline CDR1 and CDR2 sequences are GTSNPN and SVGIG (reference sequence). V was shortened by 8 bases and J by 5 bases, with 16 bases between the two germline ends. The CDR3 runs 12 residues. This CDR3 reads CASPLALHEQYF. The sequenced part of the CDR3 DNA is TGTGCCAGCCCTTTAGCGTTACACGAG. Looking up the rest from reference TRBV30 and TRBJ2-7 gives the full variable domain: SQTIHQWPATLVQPVGSPLSLECTVEGTSNPNLYWYRQAAGRGLQLLFYSVGIGQISSEVPQNLSASRPQDRQFILSSKKLLLSDSGFYLCASPLALHEQYFGPGTRLTVT.

To note about this clone: The read is 3 residues too short to cover the CDR3 end, so that end is filled in from the germline J gene. J is TRBJ2-3 and V is TRBV13; possible D gene TRBD2, 6 bases. The CDR3 spans 12 residues. Trimming cost V 6 bases and J 5 bases, with 9 bases left between them. Germline V gene lookup returns CDR1 PRHDT and CDR2 FYEKMQ (reference sequence). The covered CDR3 bases are TGTGCCAGCAGGGGGGGACGAGATACG. Translation: CASRGGRDT. Given in full, the CDR3 is CASRGGRDTQYF. The whole variable domain, filled in from reference TRBV13 and TRBJ2-3, reads AAGVIQSPRHLIKEKRETATLKCYPIPRHDTVYWYQQGPGQDPQFLISFYEKMQSDKGSIPDRFSAQQFSDYHSELNMSSLELGDSALYFCASRGGRDTQYFGPGTRLTVL.

Turning to this clone: The CDR3 end is not reached by the read, which stops 3 residues before it; the germline J gene fills it in. The chain combines TRBV6-4 with TRBJ2-1, with 10 bases matching TRBD2. CDR1 is MRHNA, CDR2 SNTAGT, per germline. V lost 6 bases to trimming and J lost 5 bases; unmatched junction nucleotides: 10. The CDR3 spans 16 residues. The CDR3 spells CASSSPRTSGDNEQFF. Incomplete CDR3 DNA: TGTGCCAGCAGCTCTCCTCGGACTAGCGGCGACAATGAG.

Comment on this clone: The read terminates 3 residues ahead of where the CDR3 ends, so the germline J gene completes it. The V gene is TRBV7-3, the J gene TRBJ1-2; TRBD1 is a possible D gene (6 bases). Germline V gives CDR1 SGHTA, CDR2 FQGTGA. The CDR3 is 13 amino acids. The CDR3 loop is CASSLNRDYDYTF. The sequenced CDR3 bases are TGTGCCAGCAGCTTAAACAGGGATTACGAC. The complete variable domain, with remaining parts taken from reference TRBV7-3 and TRBJ1-2, reads GAGVSQTPSNKVTEKGKYVELRCDPISGHTALYWYRQSLGQGPEFLIYFQGTGAADDSGLPNDRFFAVRPEGSVSTLKIQRTERGDSAVYLCASSLNRDYDYTFGSGTRLTVV.

The CDR3 sequence is CSALQGPATDTQYF. Partial CDR3 DNA: TGCAGTGCTTTACAGGGGCCCGCCACAGATACG. The rearrangement uses TRBV20-1 and TRBJ2-3; the match to TRBD1 covers 7 bases. The sequenced fragment ends 3 residues before the CDR3 boundary, so the rest is inferred from the germline J gene. The J segment lost 2 bases and the V segment lost 5 bases, leaving 7 bases of the junction unmatched. Looked up from germline, CDR1 is DFQATT and CDR2 is SNEGSKA (reference sequence). The CDR3 sequence is 14 residues long.

With respect to this clone: A junction boundary mismatches the germline segment, possibly from a read error. The read finishes 3 residues shy of the CDR3 end, and the germline J gene is used to complete it. Other DNA variants within this sample encode the same CDR3. The chain has TRBV18 and TRBJ1-3; 9 nucleotides agree with TRBD1. The germline V gene has CDR1 KGHSH and CDR2 LQKENI. This CDR3 is built from 18 residues. The CDR3 sequence is CASSPLSLAGTGRDTIYF. CDR3 DNA (partial): TGTGCCAGCTCACCACTATCCCTAGCTGGGACAGGGAGAGACACA.